The 21 T cell receptor beta chains listed next were all sequenced from one sample in a study of cytomegalovirus exposure and HLA in healthy donors. The data were produced by immunoSEQ multiplex PCR, yet TCRdb's version contains in-frame clones alone and is incomplete. The data hold over 100,000 clones, with roughly 91% observed a single time. The specimen was PBMCs. The receptors were sampled from a man in his thirties or forties in good health and CMV-seronegative.

CDR3 amino acids: CASSAETGLSLHF. CDR3 in DNA: TGTGCCAGCAGCGCAGAAACAGGGCTATCCCTCCACTTT. The genes are TRBV9 and TRBJ1-6; D is perhaps TRBD1 (6 bases). The length of the CDR3 is 13 residues. Germline assignment: CDR1 SGDLS and CDR2 YYNGEE. The germline V and J ends were trimmed by 3 bases and 14 bases, with 15 bases remaining between them.

The chain employs TRBV9 and TRBJ2-3; D is ambiguous. CDR1 and CDR2 from the germline V gene are SGDLS and YYNGEE. The CDR3 runs 15 residues. Trimming removed 0 bases from V and 1 base from J, with 9 bases in between. DNA of the CDR3: TGTGCCAGCAGCGTAGGTGGCTTCGGCACAGATACGCAGTATTTT. Its translation: CASSVGGFGTDTQYF. The full variable domain, with the rest looked up from reference TRBV9 and TRBJ2-3, is DSGVTQTPKHLITATGQRVTLRCSPRSGDLSVYWYQQSLDQGLQFLIQYYNGEERAKGNILERFSAQQFPDLHSELNLSSLELGDSALYFCASSVGGFGTDTQYFGPGTRLTVL.

The chain links TRBV19 to TRBJ1-2; 7 bases map to TRBD1. CDR1 and CDR2 (germline): LNHDA, SQIVND (reference sequence). The CDR3 length is 15 residues. V lost 4 bases to trimming and J lost 0 bases; unmatched junction nucleotides: 5. The CDR3 DNA is TGTGCCAGTAGTACCGGGGACAGCTCTAACTATGGCTACACCTTC. Translation gives CASSTGDSSNYGYTF.

This chain connects TRBV6-6 to TRBJ2-5; D is uncertain. The CDR3 contains 12 residues. V was trimmed by 6 bases and J by 5 bases, leaving 10 bases between them. From germline, CDR1 is MNHNY and CDR2 SVGAGI (reference sequence). Written as DNA, the CDR3 is TGTGCCAGCAGCTCTTTTTCGGAGACCCAGTACTTC. Encoded protein: CASSSFSETQYF.

The J gene is TRBJ2-2, the V gene TRBV6-6; D possibly corresponds to TRBD1 (5 bases). Germline assignment: CDR1 MNHNY and CDR2 SVGAGI (reference sequence). Between the trimmed V and J ends, which lost 8 bases and 1 base, there was a span of 17 bases. The CDR3 runs to 16 residues. In DNA, the CDR3 is TGTGCCAGCCGGCGCGACAGACGAGGGAACACCGGGGAGCTGTTTTTT. Its protein is CASRRDRRGNTGELFF.

The CDR3 sequence is CASSSGAKNIQYF. DNA of the CDR3: TGTGCCAGCAGTTCGGGAGCCAAAAACATTCAGTACTTC. The chain carries TRBV6-6 and TRBJ2-4; D is unclear. CDR1 is MNHNY and CDR2 is SVGAGI in the germline V gene (reference sequence). Trimming stripped 4 bases from V and 0 bases from J, with 4 bases between. The CDR3 covers 13 residues.

V usage is TRBV6-5 and J usage is TRBJ1-6, with 10 bases lining up with TRBD1. The CDR3 extends over 14 amino acids. Germline V CDR1 and CDR2: MNHEY, SVGAGI. After removal of 6 bases from V and 10 bases from J, the junction contained 6 bases not matched to a gene. Here the CDR3 DNA reads TGTGCCAGCAGCCGACAGGGGGCGAGCTCACCCCTCCACTTT. Its translation is CASSRQGASSPLHF.

The CDR3 DNA reads TGTGCCAGCAGTCAACGACATGGCAATCAGCCCCAGCATTTT. Its translation is CASSQRHGNQPQHF. V usage is TRBV6-5 and J usage is TRBJ1-5, with D unclear. The CDR3 covers 14 residues. The germline V gene has CDR1 MNHEY and CDR2 SVGAGI. The ends were cut back, 5 bases at V and 2 bases at J, with 10 bases in the middle.

This clone was seen only once. CDR3 nucleotides: TGTGCCAGCAGTTCATCAGGGGGTTGGAATCAGCCCCAGCATTTT. Its translation: CASSSSGGWNQPQHF. V and J are TRBV27 and TRBJ1-5; 7 bases align to TRBD1. The CDR3 runs to 15 residues. V lost 4 bases and J lost 4; bases outside the gene matches: 7. The germline CDR1 and CDR2 sequences are MNHEY and SMNVEV (reference sequence).

This chain joins TRBV7-9 and TRBJ1-2; D may be TRBD1 (6 bases). Trimming shortened V by 5 bases and J by 3 bases, and 7 bases separated the two germline ends. The CDR3 has 12 amino acids. Germline V lookup: CDR1 SEHNR, CDR2 FQNEAQ (reference sequence). The CDR3 nucleotides read TGTGCCAGCAGCCGGACAGACTATGGCTACACCTTC. This translates into CASSRTDYGYTF. The whole variable domain, remainder taken from reference TRBV7-9 and TRBJ1-2, is DTGVSQNPRHKITKRGQNVTFRCDPISEHNRLYWYRQTLGQGPEFLTYFQNEAQLEKSRLLSDRFSAERPKGSFSTLEIQRTEQGDSAMYLCASSRTDYGYTFGSGTRLTVV.

This chain uses TRBV9 with TRBJ1-1, with D perhaps matching TRBD1 (6 bases). This CDR3 region has 14 residues. V shed 4 bases and J shed 0 bases, with 10 bases lying between them. Germline V gives CDR1 SGDLS, CDR2 YYNGEE. CDR3 region: CASSLDRLNTEAFF. CDR3 sequence (DNA): TGTGCCAGCAGCTTAGACAGGTTGAACACTGAAGCTTTCTTT.

V usage is TRBV7-2 and J usage is TRBJ1-5; D ambiguous. V was shortened by 1 base and J by 2 bases, with 12 bases between the two germline ends. Germline V CDR1 and CDR2: SGHTA, FQGNSA. The CDR3 sequence is 16 residues long. The CDR3 DNA sequence: TGTGCCAGCAGCTTAGTATGGAGTGAAGGCAATCAGCCCCAGCATTTT. Translation: CASSLVWSEGNQPQHF.

V and J are TRBV18 and TRBJ1-2; TRBD1 might be the D (5 bases). Germline V gene data show CDR1 as KGHSH and CDR2 as LQKENI. The length of the CDR3 is 15 residues. Trimming stripped 3 bases from V and 5 bases from J, with 16 bases between. The chain's CDR3 is CASSPPGLDAYGYTF. In nucleotides, the CDR3 is TGTGCCAGCTCACCCCCGGGACTGGACGCTTATGGCTACACCTTC. The full variable domain, in which reference TRBV18 and TRBJ1-2 provide the parts outside the CDR3, is NAGVMQNPRHLVRRRGQEARLRCSPMKGHSHVYWYRQLPEEGLKFMVYLQKENIIDESGMPKERFSAEFPKEGPSILRIQQVVRGDSAAYFCASSPPGLDAYGYTFGSGTRLTVV.

V usage is TRBV27 and J usage is TRBJ1-6; perhaps TRBD1 as D (6 bases). Trimming shortened V by 3 bases and J by 7 bases, and 10 bases separated the two germline ends. The germline gives CDR1 MNHEY, CDR2 SMNVEV (reference sequence). The length of the CDR3 is 14 residues. In DNA, the CDR3 is TGTGCCAGCAGTTTGGGGGCAGGAAATTCACCCCTCCACTTT. Its protein product is CASSLGAGNSPLHF.

The chain has TRBV18 and TRBJ2-5; the match to TRBD2 covers 11 bases. V lost 5 bases and J lost 4; bases outside the gene matches: 12. Germline loops: CDR1 KGHSH, CDR2 LQKENI. The CDR3 is 17 residues long. The CDR3 reads CASSMGLGTSGGETQYF. As DNA, the CDR3 is TGTGCCAGCTCAATGGGCTTAGGGACTAGCGGAGGAGAGACCCAGTACTTC.

The rearrangement joins TRBV2 to TRBJ2-7; 7 bases match TRBD1. Germline loops: CDR1 SNHLY, CDR2 FYNNEI. CDR3 length: 13 amino acids. J lost 4 bases, V lost 11 bases, and 11 bases had no gene match. The CDR3 DNA follows: TGTGCCGGGTTAGGGGGACAGACTTACGAGCAGTACTTC. Translating it yields CAGLGGQTYEQYF.

The CDR3 DNA sequence: TGCGCCAGCAGCGAGGCCCACGGAGAGACCCAGTACTTC. Its protein product is CASSEAHGETQYF. This sequence joins TRBV5-1 and TRBJ2-5; D is uncertain. Germline V gene data show CDR1 as SGHRS and CDR2 as YFSETQ. The CDR3 length is 13 residues. Trimming shortened V by 4 bases and J by 4 bases, and 11 bases separated the two germline ends.

The genes are TRBV4-3 and TRBJ2-3, with a weak D call TRBD2 (5 bases). This CDR3 is built from 16 residues. CDR1 and CDR2 (germline): LGHNA, YSLEER. Trimming took 0 bases from V and 4 from J, leaving 14 bases between them. This CDR3 reads CASSQDGIDVSDTQYF. CDR3 DNA: TGCGCCAGCAGCCAAGACGGGATCGATGTCTCAGATACGCAGTATTTT.

The genes are TRBV19 and TRBJ2-7; D possibly corresponds to TRBD2 (7 bases). V shed 4 bases and J shed 0 bases, with 10 bases lying between them. The CDR3 contains 14 residues. Germline V gene data show CDR1 as LNHDA and CDR2 as SQIVND (reference sequence). This CDR3 reads CASSREGVSYEQYF. As DNA, the CDR3 is TGTGCCAGTAGTAGGGAGGGGGTCTCCTACGAGCAGTACTTC.

The chain carries TRBV7-8 and TRBJ2-7, with D possibly matching TRBD1 (6 bases). CDR1 is SGHVS and CDR2 is FQNEAQ in the germline V gene. Trimming took off 4 bases at V and 2 bases at J, with 9 bases between the two ends. This CDR3 has 13 residues. Here the CDR3 DNA reads TGTGCCAGCAGCTACGGACAGACCTACGAGCAGTACTTC. It translates to CASSYGQTYEQYF.

The CDR3 here is CASSSTRGGNTIYF. The DNA for the CDR3 is TGCGCCAGCAGTTCCACCCGGGGTGGAAACACCATATATTTT. The rearrangement joins TRBV10-1 to TRBJ1-3; no firm D call. The CDR3 is 14 residues long. The V end was cut by 5 bases, the J end by 3 bases, with 11 bases between. Germline CDR1 WNHNN, CDR2 SYGVQD (reference sequence).